This TCR beta chain was found in a study of T cell repertoires in cytomegalovirus infection. The study, taken as a whole, reports: Across the ex vivo response, the dominant clonotypes were HLA-C-restricted CMV-specific TCR beta clonotypes.

TCRdb reprocessed the reads via MiXCR and lists one record per CDR3 protein. Here the sample spans some 940,000 distinct CDR3 sequences, roughly 30% being singletons. On this clonotype itself: Its antigen is currently unknown.

Losses at the gene ends were 5 bases for V and 0 bases for J; bases not matched to a gene: 19. This CDR3 is 20 amino acids long. Germline CDR1 is DFQATT and CDR2 is SNEGSKA (reference sequence). The V call is TRBV20-1, the J call TRBJ2-3, with 11 bases matching TRBD2. The TCR was taken from a human donor in good health (CMV status not recorded). Some clones in this sample may be carry-over from other donors' samples. The starting material was cultured CD8+ T cells from PBMCs, obtained from culture after CMV antigen stimulation. The CDR3 reads CSAFPIPGLAEVTSTDTQYF. The CDR3 DNA sequence: TGCAGTGCTTTCCCAATCCCGGGACTAGCGGAGGTGACTAGCACAGATACGCAGTATTTT.